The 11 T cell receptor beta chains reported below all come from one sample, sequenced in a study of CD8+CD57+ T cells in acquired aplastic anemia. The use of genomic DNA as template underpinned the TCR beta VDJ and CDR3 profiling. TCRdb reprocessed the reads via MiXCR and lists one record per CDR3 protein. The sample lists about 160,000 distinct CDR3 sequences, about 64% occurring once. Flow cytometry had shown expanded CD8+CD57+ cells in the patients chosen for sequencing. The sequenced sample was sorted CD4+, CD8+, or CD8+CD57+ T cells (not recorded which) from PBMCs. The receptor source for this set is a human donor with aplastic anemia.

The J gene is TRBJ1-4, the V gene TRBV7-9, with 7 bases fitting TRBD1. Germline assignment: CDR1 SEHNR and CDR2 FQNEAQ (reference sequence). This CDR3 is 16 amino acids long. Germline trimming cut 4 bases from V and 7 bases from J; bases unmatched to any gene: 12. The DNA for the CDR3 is TGTGCCAGCAGCTCGAGGGGGCAGGGGCGACGTGAAAAACTGTTTTTT. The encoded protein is CASSSRGQGRREKLFF.

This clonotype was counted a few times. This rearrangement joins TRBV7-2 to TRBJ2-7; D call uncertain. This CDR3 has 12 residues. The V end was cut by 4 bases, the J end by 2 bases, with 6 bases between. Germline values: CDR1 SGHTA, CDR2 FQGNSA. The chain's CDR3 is CASSSDTYEQYF. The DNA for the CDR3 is TGTGCCAGCAGCTCCGACACCTACGAGCAGTACTTC. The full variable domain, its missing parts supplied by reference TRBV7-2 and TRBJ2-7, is GAGVSQSPSNKVTEKGKDVELRCDPISGHTALYWYRQSLGQGLEFLIYFQGNSAPDKSGLPSDRFSAERTGGSVSTLTIQRTQQEDSAVYLCASSSDTYEQYFGPGTRLTVT.

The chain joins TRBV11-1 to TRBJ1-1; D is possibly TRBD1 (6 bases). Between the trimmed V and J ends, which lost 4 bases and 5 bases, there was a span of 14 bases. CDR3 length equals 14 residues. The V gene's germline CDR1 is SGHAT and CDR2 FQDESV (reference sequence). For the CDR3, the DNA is TGTGCCAGCAGCTCGTACACAGGGCAAACTGAAGCTTTCTTT. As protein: CASSSYTGQTEAFF.

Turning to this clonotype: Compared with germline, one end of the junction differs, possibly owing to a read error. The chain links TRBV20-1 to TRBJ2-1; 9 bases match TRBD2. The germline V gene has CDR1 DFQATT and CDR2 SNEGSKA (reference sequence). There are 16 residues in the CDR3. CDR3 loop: CSARDRLAGIYNEQFF. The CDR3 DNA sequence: TGCAGCGCTAGAGATCGGCTAGCGGGGATCTACAATGAGCAGTTCTTC.

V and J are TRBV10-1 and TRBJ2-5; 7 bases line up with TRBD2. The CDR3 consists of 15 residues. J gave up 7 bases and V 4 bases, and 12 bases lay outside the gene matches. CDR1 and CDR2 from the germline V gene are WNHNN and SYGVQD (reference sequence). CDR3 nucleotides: TGCGCCAGCAGTGGGGAGACTAGCCCTAGTGGGACCCAGTACTTC. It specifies CASSGETSPSGTQYF.

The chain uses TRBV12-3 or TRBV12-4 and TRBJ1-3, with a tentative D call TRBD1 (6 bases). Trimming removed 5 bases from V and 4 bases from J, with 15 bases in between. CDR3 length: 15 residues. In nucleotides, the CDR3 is TGTGCCAGCAGTCGTACAGGGTCTTCGGGAAACACCATATATTTT. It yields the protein CASSRTGSSGNTIYF.

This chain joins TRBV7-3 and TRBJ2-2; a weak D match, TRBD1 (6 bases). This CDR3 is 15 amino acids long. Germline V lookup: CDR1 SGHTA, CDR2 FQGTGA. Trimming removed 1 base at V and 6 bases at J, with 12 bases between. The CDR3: CASSLIPGEAGELFF. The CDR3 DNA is TGTGCCAGCAGCTTAATTCCAGGGGAAGCCGGGGAGCTGTTTTTT.

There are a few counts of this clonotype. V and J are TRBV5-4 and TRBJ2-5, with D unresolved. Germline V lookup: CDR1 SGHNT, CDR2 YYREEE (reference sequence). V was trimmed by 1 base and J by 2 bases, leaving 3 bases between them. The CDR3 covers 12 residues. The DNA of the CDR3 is TGTGCCAGCAGCTTGCCTCAAGAGACCCAGTACTTC. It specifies CASSLPQETQYF.

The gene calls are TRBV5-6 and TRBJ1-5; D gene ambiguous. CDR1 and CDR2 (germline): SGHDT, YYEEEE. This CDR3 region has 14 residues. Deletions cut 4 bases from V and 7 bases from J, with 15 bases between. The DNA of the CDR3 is TGTGCCAGCAGCCCCACCCCTAGCGGGCAGCCCCAGCATTTT. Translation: CASSPTPSGQPQHF.

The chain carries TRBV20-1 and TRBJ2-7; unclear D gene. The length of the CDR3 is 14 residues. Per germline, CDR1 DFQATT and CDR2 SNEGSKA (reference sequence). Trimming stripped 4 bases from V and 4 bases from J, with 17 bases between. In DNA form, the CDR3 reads TGCAGTGCTACAGTTTGGGCCCCACTTTACGAGCAGTACTTC. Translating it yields CSATVWAPLYEQYF.

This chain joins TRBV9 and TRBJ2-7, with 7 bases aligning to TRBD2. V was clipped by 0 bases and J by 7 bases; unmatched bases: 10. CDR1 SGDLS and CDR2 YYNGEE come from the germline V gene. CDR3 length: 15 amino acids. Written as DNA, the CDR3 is TGTGCCAGCAGCGTAGCTGGGAGGGAGCCGGGGGAGCAGTACTTC. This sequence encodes CASSVAGREPGEQYF.